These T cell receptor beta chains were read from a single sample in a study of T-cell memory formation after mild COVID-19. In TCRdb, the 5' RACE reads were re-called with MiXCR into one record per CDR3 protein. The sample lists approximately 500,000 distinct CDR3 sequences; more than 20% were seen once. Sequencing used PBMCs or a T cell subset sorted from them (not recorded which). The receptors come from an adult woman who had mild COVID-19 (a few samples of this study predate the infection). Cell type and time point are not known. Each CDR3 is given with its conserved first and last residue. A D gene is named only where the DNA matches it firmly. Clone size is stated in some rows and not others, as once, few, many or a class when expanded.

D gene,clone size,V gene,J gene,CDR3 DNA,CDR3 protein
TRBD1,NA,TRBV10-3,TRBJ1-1,TGTGCCACACAGGGGGGCACTGAAGCTTTCTTT,CATQGGTEAFF
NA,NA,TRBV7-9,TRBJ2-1,TGTGCCAGCAGCTTACTGTCCCGGGCCAATGAGCAGTTCTTC,CASSLLSRANEQFF
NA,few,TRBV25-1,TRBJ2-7,TGTGCCAGCGCTGGGGGCTCGTACTACGAGCAGTACTTC,CASAGGSYYEQYF
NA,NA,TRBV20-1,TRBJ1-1,TGCAGTGCTAGAGCTATAGGTACTGAAGCTTTCTTT,CSARAIGTEAFF
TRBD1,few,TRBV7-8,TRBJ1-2,TGTGCCAGCAGCTTAGATCGACAGGGTAATAACTATGGCTACACCTTC,CASSLDRQGNNYGYTF
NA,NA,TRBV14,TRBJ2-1,TGTGCCAGCAGCCCCACTAGGGCCTACAATGAGCAGTTCTTC,CASSPTRAYNEQFF
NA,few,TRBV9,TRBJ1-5,TGTGCCAGCAGCGAAAGCTCGGATCAGCCCCAGCATTTT,CASSESSDQPQHF
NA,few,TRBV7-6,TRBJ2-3,TGTGCCAGCAGGAACCTAGCAGATACGCAGTATTTT,CASRNLADTQYF
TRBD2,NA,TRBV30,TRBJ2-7,TGTGCCTGGAGCGGACTAGCGGGGGCCAAGAGCTCCTACGAGCAGTACTTC,CAWSGLAGAKSSYEQYF
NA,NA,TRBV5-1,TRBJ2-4,TGCGCCAGCAGCTTAATTAGCGGAGGACAAGCCAAAAACATTCAGTACTTC,CASSLISGGQAKNIQYF
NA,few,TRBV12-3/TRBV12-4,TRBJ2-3,TGTGCCAGCAGAGGGAGCGGGGATACGCAGTATTTT,CASRGSGDTQYF
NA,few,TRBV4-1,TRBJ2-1,TGCGCCAGCAGCCAAGATGAGGGGGGACCTATCCTCAACAATGAGCAGTTCTTC,CASSQDEGGPILNNEQFF
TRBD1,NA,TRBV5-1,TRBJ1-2,TGCGCCAGCAGCTTTTTCCCGGGACAGGGTTTCTTGGATTATGGCTACACCTTC,CASSFFPGQGFLDYGYTF
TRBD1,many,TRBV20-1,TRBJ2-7,TGCAGTGCGCCTGGGGCAGGGGGCTACGAGCAGTACTTC,CSAPGAGGYEQYF
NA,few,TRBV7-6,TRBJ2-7,TGTGCCAGCAGCCCCTATGAGGGTTCCTACGAGCAGTACTTC,CASSPYEGSYEQYF
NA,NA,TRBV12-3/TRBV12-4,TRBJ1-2,TGTGCCAGCAGTGTCCGGTTCTATGGCTACACCTTC,CASSVRFYGYTF
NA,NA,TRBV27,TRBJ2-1,TGTGCCAGCAGTTTATCGTGGGGGCGAGAGCAGTTCTTC,CASSLSWGREQFF
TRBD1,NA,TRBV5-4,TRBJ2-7,TGTGCCAGCAGTGCGACCGGGACAGGGTACTACGAGCAGTACTTC,CASSATGTGYYEQYF
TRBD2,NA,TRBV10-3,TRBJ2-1,TGTGCCATCAGTACGCTAGCGGGAGGGACGGATAGCTCCTACAATGAGCAGTTCTTC,CAISTLAGGTDSSYNEQFF
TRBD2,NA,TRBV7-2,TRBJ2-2,TGTGCCAGCAGCTCACTAGCGGGAGTTACCGGGGAGCTGTTTTTT,CASSSLAGVTGELFF
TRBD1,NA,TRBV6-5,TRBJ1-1,TGTGCCAGCAGCCACACAGGGGTTGGTAACACTGAAGCTTTCTTT,CASSHTGVGNTEAFF
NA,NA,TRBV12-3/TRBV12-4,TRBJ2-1,TGTGCCAGTCCTACATTGGGGGCTGGGGATGAGCAGTTCTTC,CASPTLGAGDEQFF
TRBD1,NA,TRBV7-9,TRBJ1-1,TGTGCCAGCAGCCTGACAGGGTTGAACACTGAAGCTTTCTTT,CASSLTGLNTEAFF
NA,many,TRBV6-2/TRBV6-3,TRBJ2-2,TGTGCCAGCACTAGATTGGGGACACTGAACACCGGGGAGCTGTTTTTT,CASTRLGTLNTGELFF
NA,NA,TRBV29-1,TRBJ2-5,TGCACCTGTCGAGGTCAGGGAGAGACCCAGTACTTC,CTCRGQGETQYF
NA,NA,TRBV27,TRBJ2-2,TGTGCCAGCAGTTTCGACCCGTTCGCGAACACCGGGGAGCTGTTTTTT,CASSFDPFANTGELFF
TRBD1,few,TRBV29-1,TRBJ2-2,TGCAGCGTAGCCGACAGGGGGGGTACCGGGGAGCTGTTTTTT,CSVADRGGTGELFF
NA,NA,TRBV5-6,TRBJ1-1,TGTGCCAGCAGCTCCCTGGACAAACCGAACACTGAAGCTTTCTTT,CASSSLDKPNTEAFF
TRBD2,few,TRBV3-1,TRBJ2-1,TGTGCCAGCAGTCCTTGGACTAGCGGGCACAATGAGCAGTTCTTC,CASSPWTSGHNEQFF
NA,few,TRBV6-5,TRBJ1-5,TGTGCCAGCAGTTACTCTAATGGCAATCAGCCCCAGCATTTT,CASSYSNGNQPQHF
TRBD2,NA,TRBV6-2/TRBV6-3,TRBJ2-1,TGTGCCAGCAGTTCCCCCGGGCTAGCGGGAGTCTTCAATGAGCAGTTCTTC,CASSSPGLAGVFNEQFF
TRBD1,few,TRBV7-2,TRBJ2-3,TGTGCCAGCAGCTTCGACAGGGCTAGCACAGATACGCAGTATTTT,CASSFDRASTDTQYF
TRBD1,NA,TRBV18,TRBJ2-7,TGTGCCAGCTCACCACGACAGGGGGCTGACGAGCAGTACTTC,CASSPRQGADEQYF
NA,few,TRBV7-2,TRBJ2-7,TGTGCCAGCAGCTTAAACCGGGACTACGAGCAGTACTTC,CASSLNRDYEQYF
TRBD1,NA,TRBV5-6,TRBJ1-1,TGTGCCAGCAGCTCCGGACAGGGTGTTGAAGCTTTCTTT,CASSSGQGVEAFF
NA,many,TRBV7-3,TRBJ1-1,TGTGCCAGCAGCTTACAGAGAAACACTGAAGCTTTCTTT,CASSLQRNTEAFF
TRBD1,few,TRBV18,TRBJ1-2,TGTGCCAGCAGTGGAGGGGGCGTCTATGGCTACACCTTC,CASSGGGVYGYTF
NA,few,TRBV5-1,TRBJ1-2,TGCGCCAGCAGCTTGGGGGGACCTCCGACGGCCTATGGCTACACCTTC,CASSLGGPPTAYGYTF
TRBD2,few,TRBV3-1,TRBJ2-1,TGTGCCAGCAGCGCAGGACTAGGTGGCAATGAGCAGTTCTTC,CASSAGLGGNEQFF
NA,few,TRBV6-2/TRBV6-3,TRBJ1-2,TGTGCCAGCACCTCTAGGTATGGCTACACCTTC,CASTSRYGYTF
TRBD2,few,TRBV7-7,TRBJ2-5,TGTGCCAGCAGCCCCAATAGCGGGGGGCCGGAGACCCAGTACTTC,CASSPNSGGPETQYF
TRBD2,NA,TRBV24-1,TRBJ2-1,TGTGCCACCAGTAAGGGGGCAGGTGGGACTAGCGGGGGATACAATGAGCAGTTCTTC,CATSKGAGGTSGGYNEQFF
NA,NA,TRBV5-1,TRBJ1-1,TGCGCCAGCAGCTTGGTTCTGGGAGTGGACACTGAAGCTTTCTTT,CASSLVLGVDTEAFF
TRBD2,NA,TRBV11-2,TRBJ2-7,TGTGCCAGCAGCTCGGGACTAGCGGGGCCACTCACCTACGAGCAGTACTTC,CASSSGLAGPLTYEQYF
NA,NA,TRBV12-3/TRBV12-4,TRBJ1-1,TGTGCCAGCAGGGGGGCCGAACTACGAGCTTTCTTT,CASRGAELRAFF
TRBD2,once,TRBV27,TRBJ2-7,TGTGCCAGCAGTTTTGAGGGGAGGGGCTACGAGCAGTACTTC,CASSFEGRGYEQYF
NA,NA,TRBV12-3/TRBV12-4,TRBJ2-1,TGTGCCAGCAGCGTGGCTAGCGAGAACAATGAGCAGTTCTTC,CASSVASENNEQFF
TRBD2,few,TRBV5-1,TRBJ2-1,TGCGCCAGCAGCTCCCGGGGGGACCAACTGCGAAGTGAGCAGTTCTTC,CASSSRGDQLRSEQFF
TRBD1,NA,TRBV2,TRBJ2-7,TGTGCCAGCAGTGAAGGGGACAGGATTTCCTACGAGCAGTACTTC,CASSEGDRISYEQYF
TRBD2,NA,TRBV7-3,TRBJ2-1,TGTGCCAGCAGCTCGGGGGCCCTAGCGGGGGCCGCCTACAATGAGCAGTTCTTC,CASSSGALAGAAYNEQFF
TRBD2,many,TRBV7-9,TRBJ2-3,TGTGCCAGCAGCACCGGGACTAGCAGTTATACGCAGTATTTT,CASSTGTSSYTQYF
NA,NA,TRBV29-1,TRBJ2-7,TGCAGCGTTGCCCCCGGGACATCGACCTACGAGCAGTACTTC,CSVAPGTSTYEQYF
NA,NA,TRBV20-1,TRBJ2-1,TGCAGTGCTAGAGATAAGGAGGCATGGCGCAATGAGCAGTTCTTC,CSARDKEAWRNEQFF
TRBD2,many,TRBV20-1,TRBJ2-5,TGCAGTGCTAGACCGACTAGCGGGAAGCAAGAGACCCAGTACTTC,CSARPTSGKQETQYF
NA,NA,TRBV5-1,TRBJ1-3,TGCGCCAGCAGACAAAACTCTGGAAACACCATATATTTT,CASRQNSGNTIYF
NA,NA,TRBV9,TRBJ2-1,TGTGCCAGCAGCTCGACAGGAAAACTCAATGAGCAGTTCTTC,CASSSTGKLNEQFF
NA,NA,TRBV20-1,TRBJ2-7,TGCAGTGCTAGAGACCGCGAGGGTCTCGACGAGCAGTACTTC,CSARDREGLDEQYF
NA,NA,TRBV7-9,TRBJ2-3,TGTGCCAGCAGCCCAGATTTGGGGCAGTATTTT,CASSPDLGQYF
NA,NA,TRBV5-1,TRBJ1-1,TGCGCCAGCAGCTTGGACGGGTCAAAAATTGAACATACTGAAGCTTTCTTT,CASSLDGSKIEHTEAFF